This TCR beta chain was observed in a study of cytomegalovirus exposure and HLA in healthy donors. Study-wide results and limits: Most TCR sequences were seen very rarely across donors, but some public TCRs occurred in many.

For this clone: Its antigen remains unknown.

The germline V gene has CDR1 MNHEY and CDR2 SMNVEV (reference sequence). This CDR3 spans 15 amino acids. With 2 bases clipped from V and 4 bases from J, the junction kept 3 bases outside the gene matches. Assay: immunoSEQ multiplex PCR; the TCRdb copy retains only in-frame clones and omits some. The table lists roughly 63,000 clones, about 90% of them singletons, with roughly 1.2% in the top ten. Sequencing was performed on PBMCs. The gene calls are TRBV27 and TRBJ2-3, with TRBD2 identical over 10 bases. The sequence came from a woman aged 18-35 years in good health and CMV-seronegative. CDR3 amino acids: CASSLVAGGSDTQYF. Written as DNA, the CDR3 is TGTGCCAGCAGTTTAGTAGCGGGGGGTTCAGATACGCAGTATTTT.